A selection of T cell receptor beta chains follows, all from one sample in a study of blood T cell repertoires in COVID-19. Some clones are missing from TCRdb's copy, which holds only in-frame ones; the method was immunoSEQ multiplex PCR. The sample lists some 220,000 clones, about nine tenths occurring once. Sequences were obtained from PBMCs or T cells enriched from blood (not recorded which). These receptors were obtained from a woman aged 45 to 65 in a cohort exposed to, infected with or recovered from COVID-19 (not recorded which). The CDR3 runs from the conserved cysteine through the conserved F or W. D genes are given only for firm matches. Only some rows state a clone size, as once, few, many or a class for expanded clones.

d_call,j_call,v_call,clone_size,cdr3_aa,cdr3_nt
-,TRBJ2-2,TRBV11-3,-,CASSGGTNTGELFF,TGTGCCAGCAGCGGGGGGACGAACACCGGGGAGCTGTTTTTT
-,TRBJ1-5,TRBV18,-,CASSPGGSNQPQHF,TGTGCCAGCTCACCGGGAGGTAGCAATCAGCCCCAGCATTTT
-,TRBJ2-2,TRBV9,-,CASSVTGTWGAGELFF,TGTGCCAGCAGCGTTACCGGGACATGGGGCGCCGGGGAGCTGTTTTTT
TRBD1,TRBJ2-6,TRBV5-1,-,CASSWTGSGANVLTF,TGCGCCAGCAGCTGGACAGGGTCTGGGGCCAACGTCCTGACTTTC
-,TRBJ1-1,TRBV29-1,-,CSVAQITEAFF,TGCAGCGTTGCCCAGATCACTGAAGCTTTCTTT
-,TRBJ1-2,TRBV5-1,-,CASSLEADSGYTF,TGCGCCAGCAGCTTGGAGGCTGACAGTGGCTACACCTTC
TRBD1,TRBJ1-5,TRBV20-1,-,CSASGRGRDQPQHF,TGCAGTGCTAGTGGAAGGGGGCGAGATCAGCCCCAGCATTTT
-,TRBJ1-1,TRBV27,-,CASSFLLNTEAFF,TGTGCCAGCAGTTTCCTTCTGAACACTGAAGCTTTCTTT
TRBD2,TRBJ2-1,TRBV2,-,CASTVSSGAYNEQFF,TGTGCCAGCACCGTCAGTAGCGGGGCTTACAATGAGCAGTTCTTC
TRBD2,TRBJ2-3,TRBV19,-,CASSTPTSGFTDTQYF,TGTGCCAGTAGTACACCGACTAGCGGATTCACAGATACGCAGTATTTT
TRBD1,TRBJ1-2,TRBV7-3,-,CASSPTGSENGYTF,TGTGCCAGCAGCCCGACAGGGTCTGAAAATGGCTACACCTTC
TRBD1,TRBJ1-5,TRBV19,-,CASAPDRGDQPQHF,TGTGCCAGTGCCCCGGACAGGGGGGATCAGCCCCAGCATTTT
-,TRBJ1-6,TRBV2,-,CASSGQGTNSPLHF,TGTGCCAGCAGTGGCCAGGGGACAAATTCACCCCTCCACTTT
TRBD1,TRBJ1-1,TRBV7-9,-,CASSSIQGAWLSSAFF,TGTGCCAGCAGCTCGATACAGGGGGCCTGGCTGTCCTCAGCTTTCTTT
-,TRBJ1-3,TRBV7-2,once,CASSSGVAAAIYF,TGTGCCAGCAGCTCAGGGGTGGCAGCCGCCATATATTTT
TRBD1,TRBJ1-6,TRBV5-4,-,CASSLEGAAFSPLHF,TGTGCCAGCAGCTTGGAGGGGGCGGCTTTTTCACCCCTCCACTTT
TRBD1,TRBJ1-1,TRBV12-3/TRBV12-4,-,CASRTGAVAFF,TGTGCCAGCAGAACAGGGGCGGTAGCTTTCTTT
-,TRBJ2-5,TRBV9,-,CASSVGQQETQYF,TGTGCCAGCAGCGTAGGGCAGCAAGAGACCCAGTACTTC
TRBD2,TRBJ2-1,TRBV11-2,-,CASSRTRDEQFF,TGTGCCAGCAGCCGGACTAGAGATGAGCAGTTCTTC
TRBD1,TRBJ1-2,TRBV6-4,-,CASSARQGGDGYTF,TGTGCCAGCAGTGCCCGACAGGGGGGGGATGGCTACACCTTC
TRBD1,TRBJ2-5,TRBV2,-,CASSEAWTGAEETQYF,TGTGCCAGCAGTGAAGCGTGGACAGGGGCGGAAGAGACCCAGTACTTC
TRBD2,TRBJ2-1,TRBV2,-,CASRAGGYNEQFF,TGTGCCAGCAGAGCGGGGGGCTACAATGAGCAGTTCTTC
-,TRBJ1-5,TRBV7-9,-,CASSLSGGNQPQHF,TGTGCCAGCAGCTTGTCGGGAGGCAATCAGCCCCAGCATTTT
TRBD1,TRBJ1-5,TRBV19,-,CASTRDRGQRNQPQHF,TGTGCCAGTACCAGGGACAGGGGGCAACGCAATCAGCCCCAGCATTTT
-,TRBJ1-1,TRBV12-3/TRBV12-4,-,CASRLGGNTEAFF,TGTGCCAGCAGACTAGGGGGGAACACTGAAGCTTTCTTT
-,TRBJ1-1,TRBV6-5,-,CASTNWGRGRTEAFF,TGTGCCAGCACCAACTGGGGGCGCGGGCGCACTGAAGCTTTCTTT
-,TRBJ1-1,TRBV4-2,-,CASSLTPGGVVNTEAFF,TGTGCCAGCAGCCTCACTCCCGGCGGGGTAGTTAACACTGAAGCTTTCTTT
-,TRBJ1-2,TRBV9,-,CASSTRSGGYTF,TGTGCCAGCAGCACCCGGTCCGGTGGCTACACCTTC
TRBD2,TRBJ2-3,TRBV7-9,-,CASSYDSGALEDTQYF,TGTGCCAGCAGCTACGATAGCGGGGCCCTCGAAGATACGCAGTATTTT
-,TRBJ1-1,TRBV19,-,CASSNGGLSRENTEAFF,TGTGCCAGTAGTAATGGGGGACTCTCTAGGGAGAACACTGAAGCTTTCTTT
-,TRBJ1-2,TRBV12-3/TRBV12-4,-,CASTSAKRYGYTF,TGTGCCAGCACTTCGGCGAAGCGCTATGGCTACACCTTC
-,TRBJ1-5,TRBV4-3,-,CASSQDFGDSQPQHF,TGCGCCAGCAGCCAAGATTTCGGGGATAGTCAGCCCCAGCATTTT
TRBD1,TRBJ2-3,TRBV13,-,CASSLARDSLTDTQYF,TGTGCCAGCAGCTTAGCCCGGGACAGCCTCACAGATACGCAGTATTTT
-,TRBJ1-3,TRBV4-3,few,CASSEQVAGNTIYF,TGCGCCAGCAGCGAACAGGTTGCTGGAAACACCATATATTTT
TRBD1,TRBJ1-6,TRBV27,-,CASSLSNRGGLNSPLHF,TGTGCCAGCAGTTTATCGAATAGAGGGGGCCTTAATTCACCCCTCCACTTT
-,TRBJ1-2,TRBV5-1,-,CASAGQDYGYTF,TGCGCCAGCGCGGGGCAGGACTATGGCTACACCTTC
TRBD2,TRBJ2-2,TRBV5-8,-,CASSLPGGSGELFF,TGTGCCAGCAGCTTACCGGGGGGAAGCGGGGAGCTGTTTTTT
TRBD2,TRBJ2-3,TRBV5-1,-,CASSFTRGSTDTQYF,TGCGCCAGCAGCTTTACGCGGGGGAGCACAGATACGCAGTATTTT
-,TRBJ2-7,TRBV12-3/TRBV12-4,-,CASNPSGSYEQYF,TGTGCCAGCAATCCCTCGGGCTCCTACGAGCAGTACTTC
TRBD1,TRBJ1-2,TRBV28,-,CASTQYRGDVGGYTF,TGTGCCAGCACCCAGTACAGGGGGGACGTGGGAGGCTACACCTTC
TRBD2,TRBJ2-5,TRBV11-2,-,CASSPQLSGGAWETQYF,TGTGCCAGCAGCCCCCAACTAAGCGGGGGGGCTTGGGAGACCCAGTACTTC
-,TRBJ2-7,TRBV9,-,CASSVGPQNSDEQYF,TGTGCCAGCAGCGTAGGCCCCCAAAACAGTGACGAGCAGTACTTC
-,TRBJ2-3,TRBV11-2,-,CASSLRRGGTDTQYF,TGTGCCAGCAGCTTAAGGCGCGGGGGCACAGATACGCAGTATTTT
-,TRBJ1-2,TRBV28,-,CASSPIGGDPYGYTF,TGTGCCAGCAGTCCCATCGGGGGGGACCCTTATGGCTACACCTTC
-,TRBJ1-1,TRBV5-8,-,CASSRVRGTEAFF,TGTGCCAGCAGCCGAGTACGGGGGACTGAAGCTTTCTTT
TRBD1,TRBJ2-6,TRBV27,-,CASSPRTGATPGANVLTF,TGTGCCAGCAGTCCCAGGACAGGGGCCACTCCTGGGGCCAACGTCCTGACTTTC
-,TRBJ1-6,TRBV27,-,CASKSGTDSPLHF,TGTGCCAGCAAGTCGGGGACTGATTCACCCCTCCACTTT
-,TRBJ2-1,TRBV11-3,once,CASSPLGGDSYNEQFF,TGTGCCAGCAGCCCCCTCGGAGGGGACTCCTACAATGAGCAGTTCTTC
TRBD1,TRBJ1-1,TRBV30,-,CASDRAGLSTEAFF,TGTGCCTCGGACAGGGCGGGGTTGAGCACTGAAGCTTTCTTT
-,TRBJ1-5,TRBV19,-,CASSTRHPARTSNQPQHF,TGTGCCAGTAGTACGCGCCACCCCGCACGAACTAGCAATCAGCCCCAGCATTTT
-,TRBJ2-7,TRBV7-9,-,CASSITTGSYEQYF,TGTGCCAGCAGCATTACCACGGGGTCCTACGAGCAGTACTTC
TRBD1,TRBJ1-6,TRBV5-1,-,CASSLSTGGAFGHGNSPLHF,TGCGCCAGCAGCCTCTCCACAGGGGGCGCGTTTGGACATGGGAATTCACCCCTCCACTTT
-,TRBJ1-2,TRBV2,-,CASSDTSGYGYTF,TGTGCCAGCAGTGACACCTCGGGCTATGGCTACACCTTC
TRBD1,TRBJ1-2,TRBV24-1,-,CATSDLRDRESGYTF,TGTGCCACCAGTGATTTACGGGACAGGGAATCTGGCTACACCTTC
-,TRBJ2-1,TRBV7-2,-,CASGEGVTGLEQFF,TGTGCCAGCGGGGAGGGGGTGACGGGTTTGGAGCAGTTCTTC